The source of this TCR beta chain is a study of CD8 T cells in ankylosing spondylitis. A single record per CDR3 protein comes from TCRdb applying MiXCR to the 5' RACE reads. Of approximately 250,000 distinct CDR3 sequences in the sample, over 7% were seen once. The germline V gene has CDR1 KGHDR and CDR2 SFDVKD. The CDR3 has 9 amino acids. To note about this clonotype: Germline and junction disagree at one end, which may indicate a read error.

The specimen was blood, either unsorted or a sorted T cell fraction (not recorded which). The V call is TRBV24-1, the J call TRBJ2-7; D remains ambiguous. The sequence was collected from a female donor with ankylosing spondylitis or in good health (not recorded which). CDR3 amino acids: CAGSFEQYF. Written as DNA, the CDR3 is TGTGCCGGATCCTTCGAGCAGTACTTC.